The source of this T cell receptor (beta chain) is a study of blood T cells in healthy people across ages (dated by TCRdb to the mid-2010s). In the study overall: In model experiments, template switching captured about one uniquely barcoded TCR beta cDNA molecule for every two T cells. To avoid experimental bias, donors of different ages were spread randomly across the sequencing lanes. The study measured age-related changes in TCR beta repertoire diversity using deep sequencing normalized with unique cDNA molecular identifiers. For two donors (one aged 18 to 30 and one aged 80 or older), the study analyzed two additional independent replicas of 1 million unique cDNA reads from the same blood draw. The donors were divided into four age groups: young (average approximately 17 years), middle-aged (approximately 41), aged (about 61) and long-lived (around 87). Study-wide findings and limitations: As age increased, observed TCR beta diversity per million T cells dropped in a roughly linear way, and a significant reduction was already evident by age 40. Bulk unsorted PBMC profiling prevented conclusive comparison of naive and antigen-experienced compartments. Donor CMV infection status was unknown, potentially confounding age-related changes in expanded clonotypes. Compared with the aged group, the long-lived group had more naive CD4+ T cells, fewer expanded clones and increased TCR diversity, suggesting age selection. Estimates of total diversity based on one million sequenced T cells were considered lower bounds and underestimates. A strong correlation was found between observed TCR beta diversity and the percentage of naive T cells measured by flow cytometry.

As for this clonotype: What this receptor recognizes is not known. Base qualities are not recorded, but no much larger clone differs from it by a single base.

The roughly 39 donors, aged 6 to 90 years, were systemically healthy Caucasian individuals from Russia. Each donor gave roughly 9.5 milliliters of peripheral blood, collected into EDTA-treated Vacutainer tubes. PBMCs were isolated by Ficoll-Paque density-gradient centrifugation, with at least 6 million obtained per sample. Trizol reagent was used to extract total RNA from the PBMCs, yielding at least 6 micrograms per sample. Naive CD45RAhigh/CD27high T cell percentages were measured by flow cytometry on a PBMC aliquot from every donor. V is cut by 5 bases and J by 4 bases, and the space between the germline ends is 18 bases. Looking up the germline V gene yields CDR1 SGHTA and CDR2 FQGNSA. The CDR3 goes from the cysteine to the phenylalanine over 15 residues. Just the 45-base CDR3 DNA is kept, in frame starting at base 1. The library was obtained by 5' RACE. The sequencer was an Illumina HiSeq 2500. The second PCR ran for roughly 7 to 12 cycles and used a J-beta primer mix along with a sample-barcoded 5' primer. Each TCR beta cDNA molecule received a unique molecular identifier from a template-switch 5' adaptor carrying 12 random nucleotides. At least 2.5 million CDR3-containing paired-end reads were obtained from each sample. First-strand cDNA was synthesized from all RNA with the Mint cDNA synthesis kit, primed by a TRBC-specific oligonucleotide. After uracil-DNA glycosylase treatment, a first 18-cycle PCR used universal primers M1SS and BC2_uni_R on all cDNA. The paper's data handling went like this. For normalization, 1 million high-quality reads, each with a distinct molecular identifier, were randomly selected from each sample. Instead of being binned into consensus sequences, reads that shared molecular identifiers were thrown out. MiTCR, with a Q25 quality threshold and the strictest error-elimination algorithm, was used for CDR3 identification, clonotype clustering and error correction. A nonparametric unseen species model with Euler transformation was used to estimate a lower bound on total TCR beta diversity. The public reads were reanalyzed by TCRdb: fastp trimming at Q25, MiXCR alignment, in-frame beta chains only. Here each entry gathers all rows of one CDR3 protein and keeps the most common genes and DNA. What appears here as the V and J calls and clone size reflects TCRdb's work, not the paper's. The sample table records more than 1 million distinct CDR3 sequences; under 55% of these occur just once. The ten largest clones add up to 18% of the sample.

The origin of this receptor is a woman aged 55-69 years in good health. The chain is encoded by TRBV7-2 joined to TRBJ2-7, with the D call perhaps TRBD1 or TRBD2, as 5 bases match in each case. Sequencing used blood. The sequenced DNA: TGTGCCAGCAGCCGTGGGGGTCGGCCCCAGTACGAGCAGTACTTC. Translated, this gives CASSRGGRPQYEQYF.